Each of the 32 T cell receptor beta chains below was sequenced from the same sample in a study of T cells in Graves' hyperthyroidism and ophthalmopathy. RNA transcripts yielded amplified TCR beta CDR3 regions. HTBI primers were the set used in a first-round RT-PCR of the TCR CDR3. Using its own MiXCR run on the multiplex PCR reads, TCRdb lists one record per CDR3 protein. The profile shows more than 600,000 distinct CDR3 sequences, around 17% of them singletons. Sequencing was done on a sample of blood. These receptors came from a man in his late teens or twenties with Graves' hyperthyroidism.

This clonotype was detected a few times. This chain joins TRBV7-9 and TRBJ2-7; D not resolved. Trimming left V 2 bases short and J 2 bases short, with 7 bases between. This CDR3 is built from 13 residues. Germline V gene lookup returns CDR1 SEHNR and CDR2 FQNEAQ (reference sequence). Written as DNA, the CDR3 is TGTGCCAGCAGCTTAAGTGCGGCCTACGAGCAGTACTTC. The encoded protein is CASSLSAAYEQYF.

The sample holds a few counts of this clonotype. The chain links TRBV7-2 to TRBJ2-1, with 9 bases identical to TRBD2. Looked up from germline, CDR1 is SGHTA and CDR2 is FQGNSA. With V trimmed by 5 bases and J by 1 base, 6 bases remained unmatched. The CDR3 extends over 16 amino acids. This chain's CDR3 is CASSRFSGRSYNEQFF. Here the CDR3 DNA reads TGTGCCAGCAGCCGGTTTAGCGGGAGATCCTACAATGAGCAGTTCTTC.

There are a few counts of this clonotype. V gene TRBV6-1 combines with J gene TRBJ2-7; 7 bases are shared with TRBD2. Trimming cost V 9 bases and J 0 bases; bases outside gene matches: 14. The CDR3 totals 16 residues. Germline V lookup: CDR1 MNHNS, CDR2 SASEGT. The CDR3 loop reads CARLVGGRGCSYEQYF. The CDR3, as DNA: TGTGCCAGATTGGTGGGTGGGCGGGGGTGCTCCTACGAGCAGTACTTC.

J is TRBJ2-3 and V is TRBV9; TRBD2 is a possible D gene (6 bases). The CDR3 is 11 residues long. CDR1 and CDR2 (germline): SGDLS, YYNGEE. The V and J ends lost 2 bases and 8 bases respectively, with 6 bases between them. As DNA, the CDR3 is TGTGCCAGCAGCGTGGAGGGTACGCAGTATTTT. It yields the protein CASSVEGTQYF.

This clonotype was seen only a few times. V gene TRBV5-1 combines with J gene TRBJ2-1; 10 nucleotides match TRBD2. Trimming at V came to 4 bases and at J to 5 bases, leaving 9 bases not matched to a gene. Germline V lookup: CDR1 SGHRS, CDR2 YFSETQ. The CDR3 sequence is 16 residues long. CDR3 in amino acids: CASSLPSGSRNNEQFF. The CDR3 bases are TGCGCCAGCAGCCTGCCTAGCGGGAGCAGGAACAATGAGCAGTTCTTC.

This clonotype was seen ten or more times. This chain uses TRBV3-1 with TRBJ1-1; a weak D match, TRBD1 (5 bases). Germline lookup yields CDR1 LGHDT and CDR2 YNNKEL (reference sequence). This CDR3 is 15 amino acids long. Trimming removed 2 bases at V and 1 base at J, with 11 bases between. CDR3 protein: CASSQPGAQNTEAFF. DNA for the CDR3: TGTGCCAGCAGCCAACCTGGGGCCCAGAACACTGAAGCTTTCTTT.

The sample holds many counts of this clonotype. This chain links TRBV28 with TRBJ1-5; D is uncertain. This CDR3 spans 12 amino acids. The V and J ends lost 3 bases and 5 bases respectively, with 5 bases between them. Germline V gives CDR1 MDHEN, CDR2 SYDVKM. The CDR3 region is CASSFVDQPQHF. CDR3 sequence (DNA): TGTGCCAGCAGTTTCGTAGATCAGCCCCAGCATTTT.

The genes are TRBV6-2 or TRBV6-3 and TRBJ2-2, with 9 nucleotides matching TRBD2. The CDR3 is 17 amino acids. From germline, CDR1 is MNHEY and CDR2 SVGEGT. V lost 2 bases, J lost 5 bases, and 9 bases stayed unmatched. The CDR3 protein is CASSYPAGGPPTGELFF. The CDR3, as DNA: TGTGCCAGCAGTTACCCAGCGGGAGGACCTCCGACCGGGGAGCTGTTTTTT.

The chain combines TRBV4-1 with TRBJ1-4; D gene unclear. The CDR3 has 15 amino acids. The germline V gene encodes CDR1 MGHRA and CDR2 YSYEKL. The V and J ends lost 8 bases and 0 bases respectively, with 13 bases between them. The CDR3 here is CASGPGPSTNEKLFF. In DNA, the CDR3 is TGCGCCAGCGGGCCGGGCCCCTCAACTAATGAAAAACTGTTTTTT.

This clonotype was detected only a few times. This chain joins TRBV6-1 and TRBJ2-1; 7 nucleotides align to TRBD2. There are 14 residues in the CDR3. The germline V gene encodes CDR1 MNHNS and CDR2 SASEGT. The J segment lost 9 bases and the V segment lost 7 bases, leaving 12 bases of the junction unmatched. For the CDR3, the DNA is TGTGCCAGCACCTCCCCGGGGAGGGGACTTGAGCAGTTCTTC. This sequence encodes CASTSPGRGLEQFF.

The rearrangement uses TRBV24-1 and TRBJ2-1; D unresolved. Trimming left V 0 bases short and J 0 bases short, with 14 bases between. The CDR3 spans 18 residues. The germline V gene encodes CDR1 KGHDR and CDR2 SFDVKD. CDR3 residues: CATSDLGSHTSSYNEQFF. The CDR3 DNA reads TGTGCCACCAGTGATTTGGGGTCCCATACCAGCTCCTACAATGAGCAGTTCTTC.

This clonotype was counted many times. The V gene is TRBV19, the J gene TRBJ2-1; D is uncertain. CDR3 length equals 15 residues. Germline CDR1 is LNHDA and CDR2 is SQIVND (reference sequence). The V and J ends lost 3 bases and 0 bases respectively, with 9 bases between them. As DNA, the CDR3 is TGTGCCAGTAGTATCCAGCATAGCTCCTACAATGAGCAGTTCTTC. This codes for CASSIQHSSYNEQFF.

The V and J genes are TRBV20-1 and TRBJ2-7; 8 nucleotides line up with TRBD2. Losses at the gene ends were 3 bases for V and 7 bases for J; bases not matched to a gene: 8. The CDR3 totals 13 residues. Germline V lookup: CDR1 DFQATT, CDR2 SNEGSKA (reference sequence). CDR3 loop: CSASGRGTGEQYF. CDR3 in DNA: TGCAGTGCTAGCGGGAGGGGAACGGGAGAGCAGTACTTC.

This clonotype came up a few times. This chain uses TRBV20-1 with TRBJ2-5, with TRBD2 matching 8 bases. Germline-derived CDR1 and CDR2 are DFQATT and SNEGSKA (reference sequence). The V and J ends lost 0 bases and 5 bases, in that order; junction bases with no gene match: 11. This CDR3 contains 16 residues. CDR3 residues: CSARDVAGLGEETQYF. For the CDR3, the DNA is TGCAGTGCTAGAGATGTAGCGGGACTAGGAGAGGAGACCCAGTACTTC.

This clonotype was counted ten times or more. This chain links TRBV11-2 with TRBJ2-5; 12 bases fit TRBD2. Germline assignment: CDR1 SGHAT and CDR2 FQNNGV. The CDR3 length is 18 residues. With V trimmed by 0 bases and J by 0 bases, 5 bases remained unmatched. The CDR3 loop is CASSLDWTSGNDQETQYF. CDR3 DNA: TGTGCCAGCAGCTTAGATTGGACTAGCGGGAACGACCAAGAGACCCAGTACTTC.

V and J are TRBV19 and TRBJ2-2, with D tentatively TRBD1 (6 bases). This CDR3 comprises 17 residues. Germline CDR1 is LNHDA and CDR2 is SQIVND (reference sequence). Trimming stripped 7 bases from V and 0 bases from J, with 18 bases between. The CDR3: CASTGYVDRANTGELFF. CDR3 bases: TGTGCCAGTACGGGATACGTGGACAGAGCGAACACCGGGGAGCTGTTTTTT.

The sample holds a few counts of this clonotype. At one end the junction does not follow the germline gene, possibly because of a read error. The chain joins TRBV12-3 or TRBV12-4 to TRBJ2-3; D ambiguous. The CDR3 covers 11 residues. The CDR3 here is CATSDSGTQYF. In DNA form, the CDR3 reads TGTGCCACCAGTGATTCGGGTACGCAGTATTTT.

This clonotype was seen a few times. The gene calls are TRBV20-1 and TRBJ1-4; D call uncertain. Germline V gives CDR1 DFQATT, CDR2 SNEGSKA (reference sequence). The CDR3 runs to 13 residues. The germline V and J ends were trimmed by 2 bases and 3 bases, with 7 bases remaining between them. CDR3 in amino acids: CSARQGPNEKLFF. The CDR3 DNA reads TGCAGTGCTAGACAAGGGCCTAATGAAAAACTGTTTTTT.

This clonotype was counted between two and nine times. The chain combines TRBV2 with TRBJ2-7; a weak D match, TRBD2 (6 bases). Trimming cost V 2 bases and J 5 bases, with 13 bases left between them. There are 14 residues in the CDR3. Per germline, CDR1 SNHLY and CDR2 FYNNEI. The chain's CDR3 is CASSERLVAHEQYF. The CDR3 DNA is TGTGCCAGCAGTGAAAGACTAGTCGCCCACGAGCAGTACTTC.

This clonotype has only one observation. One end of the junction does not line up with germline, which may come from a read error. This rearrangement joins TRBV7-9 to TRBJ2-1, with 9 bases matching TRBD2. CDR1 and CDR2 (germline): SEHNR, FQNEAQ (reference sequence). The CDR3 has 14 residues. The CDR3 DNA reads TGTGTCAGCAGCTTGACTAGCGGACTCAATGAGCAGTTCTTC. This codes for CVSSLTSGLNEQFF.

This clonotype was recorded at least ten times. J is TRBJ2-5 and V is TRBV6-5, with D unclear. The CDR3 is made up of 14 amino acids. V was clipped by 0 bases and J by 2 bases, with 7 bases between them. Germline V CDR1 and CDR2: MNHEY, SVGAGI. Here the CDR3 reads CASSYSSTQETQYF. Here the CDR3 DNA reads TGTGCCAGCAGTTACTCGTCAACTCAAGAGACCCAGTACTTC.

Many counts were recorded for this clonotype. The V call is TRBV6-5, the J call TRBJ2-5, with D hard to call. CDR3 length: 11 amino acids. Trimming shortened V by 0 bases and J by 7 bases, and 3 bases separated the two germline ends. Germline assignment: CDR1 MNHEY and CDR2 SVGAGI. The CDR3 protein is CASSYSGTQYF. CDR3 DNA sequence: TGTGCCAGCAGTTACTCCGGGACCCAGTACTTC.

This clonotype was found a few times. The CDR3: CASSPVNQRGEKLFF. As DNA, the CDR3 is TGTGCCAGCTCACCAGTGAATCAACGGGGTGAAAAACTGTTTTTT. V is TRBV18 and J is TRBJ1-4; D remains unclear. The V gene's germline CDR1 is KGHSH and CDR2 LQKENI. This CDR3 has 15 amino acids. Trimming left V 2 bases short and J 7 bases short, with 14 bases between.

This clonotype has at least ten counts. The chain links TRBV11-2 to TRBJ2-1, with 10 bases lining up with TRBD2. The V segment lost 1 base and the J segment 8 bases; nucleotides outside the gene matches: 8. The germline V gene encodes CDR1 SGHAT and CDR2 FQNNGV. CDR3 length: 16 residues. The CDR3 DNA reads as TGTGCCAGCAGCTTAGCGCTAGCGGGAGTTGGGCATGAGCAGTTCTTC. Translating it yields CASSLALAGVGHEQFF.

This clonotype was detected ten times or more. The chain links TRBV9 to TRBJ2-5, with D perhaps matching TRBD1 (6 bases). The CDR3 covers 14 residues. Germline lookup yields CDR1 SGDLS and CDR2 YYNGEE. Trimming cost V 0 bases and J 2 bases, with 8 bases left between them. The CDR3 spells CASSVGQAQETQYF. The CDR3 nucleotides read TGTGCCAGCAGCGTAGGACAGGCTCAAGAGACCCAGTACTTC.

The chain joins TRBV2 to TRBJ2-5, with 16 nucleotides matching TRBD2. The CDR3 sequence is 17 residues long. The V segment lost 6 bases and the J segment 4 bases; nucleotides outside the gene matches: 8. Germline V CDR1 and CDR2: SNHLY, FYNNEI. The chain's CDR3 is CASRGTSGRAGGETQYF. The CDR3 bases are TGTGCCAGCAGGGGGACTAGCGGGAGGGCCGGGGGAGAGACCCAGTACTTC.

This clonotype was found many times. CDR3 amino acids: CASTLGQGQSYTF. For the CDR3, the DNA is TGTGCCAGCACCCTGGGACAGGGCCAGAGCTACACCTTC. This chain links TRBV28 with TRBJ1-2, with 9 nucleotides matching TRBD1. Germline CDR1 is MDHEN and CDR2 is SYDVKM. With V trimmed by 7 bases and J by 9 bases, 9 bases remained unmatched. This CDR3 contains 13 residues.

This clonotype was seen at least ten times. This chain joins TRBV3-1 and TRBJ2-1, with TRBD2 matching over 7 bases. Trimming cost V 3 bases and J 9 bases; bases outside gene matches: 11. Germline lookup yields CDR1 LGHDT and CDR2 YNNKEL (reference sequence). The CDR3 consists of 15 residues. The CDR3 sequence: CASSHRTRAGIEQFF. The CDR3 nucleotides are TGTGCCAGCAGCCACCGGACTAGAGCAGGTATTGAGCAGTTCTTC.

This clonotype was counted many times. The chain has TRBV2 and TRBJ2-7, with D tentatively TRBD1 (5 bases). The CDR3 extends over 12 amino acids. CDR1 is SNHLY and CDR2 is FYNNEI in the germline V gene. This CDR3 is CPSRVMTYEQYF. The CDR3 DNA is TGTCCAAGCAGGGTCATGACCTACGAGCAGTACTTC.

In nucleotides, the CDR3 is TGTGCCAGCAGCTTCCGGGGCAAGATATGGGAGACCCAGTACTTC. Its protein is CASSFRGKIWETQYF. V usage is TRBV11-3 and J usage is TRBJ2-5; D may be TRBD1 or TRBD2 (5 bases each). The CDR3 totals 15 residues. V was shortened by 3 bases and J by 5 bases, with 16 bases between the two germline ends. Germline V lookup: CDR1 SGHNT, CDR2 YENEEA.

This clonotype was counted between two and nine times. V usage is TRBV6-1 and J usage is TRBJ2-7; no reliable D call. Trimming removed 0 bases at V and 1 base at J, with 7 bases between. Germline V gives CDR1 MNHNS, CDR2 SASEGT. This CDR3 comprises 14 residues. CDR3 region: CASSEAGRSYEQYF. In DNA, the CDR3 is TGTGCCAGCAGTGAAGCAGGCCGGTCCTACGAGCAGTACTTC.

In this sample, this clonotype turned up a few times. CDR3 in amino acids: CASSLGQSGGNTIYF. CDR3 in DNA: TGTGCCAGCAGCTTAGGACAGTCTGGTGGAAACACCATATATTTT. The chain couples TRBV7-9 to TRBJ1-3, with D possibly being TRBD1 (5 bases). The CDR3 extends over 15 amino acids. Trimming stripped 1 base from V and 3 bases from J, with 10 bases between. The V gene's germline CDR1 is SEHNR and CDR2 FQNEAQ (reference sequence).